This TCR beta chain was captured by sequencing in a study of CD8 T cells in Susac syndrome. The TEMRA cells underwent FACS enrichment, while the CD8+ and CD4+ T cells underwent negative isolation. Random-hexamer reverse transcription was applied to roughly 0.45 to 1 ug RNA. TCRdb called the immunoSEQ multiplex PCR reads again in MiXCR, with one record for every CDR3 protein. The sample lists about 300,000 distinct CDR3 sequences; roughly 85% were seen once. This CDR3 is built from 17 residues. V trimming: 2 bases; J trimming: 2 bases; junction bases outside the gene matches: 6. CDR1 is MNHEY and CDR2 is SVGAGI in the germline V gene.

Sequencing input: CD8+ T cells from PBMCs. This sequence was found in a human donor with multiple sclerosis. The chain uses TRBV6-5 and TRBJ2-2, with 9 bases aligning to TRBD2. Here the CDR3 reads CASSYPREGDNTGELFF. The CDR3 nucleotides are TGTGCCAGCAGTTACCCGCGGGAGGGTGATAACACCGGGGAGCTGTTTTTT.